This T cell receptor beta chain was identified in a study of blood T cell repertoires in COVID-19. Study context: Samples of COVID-19 (acute and convalescent) were obtained from the United States, Italy and Spain. In each case, the material was cDNA or gDNA derived from T cells, B-cell-depleted T cells, or PBMCs.

The Seattle patients, enrolled during active infection, were followed longitudinally. Original processing notes: Researchers report that nucleated cell counts were estimated from reference gene primer amplification. Profiling relied on immunoSEQ multiplex PCR, and the TCRdb table lists in-frame clones only, not all of them. V, J and clone size are taken as reported in that table, and D and trimming were inferred from the DNA itself. This sample has about 270,000 clones, with less than 90% found just once. The source of this sequence is a woman aged 25 to 45 with COVID-19, enrolled during active disease. Sequenced input: peripheral blood.

As DNA, the CDR3 is TGTGCCAGCACCGGGTCCTACTCTGGAAACACCATATATTTT. Amino acid sequence: CASTGSYSGNTIYF. This chain joins TRBV28 and TRBJ1-3; D uncertain. Trimming removed 7 bases at V and 0 bases at J, with 10 bases between. The germline V gene encodes CDR1 MDHEN and CDR2 SYDVKM. The CDR3 totals 14 residues.